This is a list of T cell receptor beta chains from one sample in a study of shared clonotypes between healthy human individuals. Only in-frame clones appear in the TCRdb table, and some are missing; sequencing was by immunoSEQ multiplex PCR. This repertoire shows approximately 700,000 clones, roughly 73% found once; its top ten account for roughly 2%. Sequencing was performed on memory CD4+ T cells sorted from blood. All receptors come from a woman aged 30 to 39 in good health. Both conserved end residues are part of each CDR3. D genes are given only for firm matches. A row's size may be missing; if present it is once, few, many or a size class.

d_gene	v_gene	abundance	j_gene	CDR3aa	CDR3nt
TRBD2	TRBV7-9	few	TRBJ2-5	CASSRDGLALQETQYF	TGTGCCAGCAGCCGAGATGGACTAGCACTACAAGAGACCCAGTACTTC
-	TRBV19	-	TRBJ2-2	CASSISTSEAGELFF	TGTGCCAGTAGTATCTCTACTAGTGAGGCCGGGGAGCTGTTTTTT
-	TRBV2	-	TRBJ2-7	CASSEAYEQYF	TGTGCCAGCAGCGAAGCCTACGAGCAGTACTTC
-	TRBV10-3	-	TRBJ2-2	CAISGTANGELFF	TGTGCCATCAGTGGGACCGCCAACGGGGAGCTGTTTTTT
-	TRBV18	few	TRBJ1-4	CASSLDSNEKLFF	TGTGCCAGCTCTCTGGACTCTAATGAAAAACTGTTTTTT
-	TRBV6-6	many	TRBJ2-3	CASSYPPRQGTDTQYF	TGTGCCAGCAGTTACCCACCCCGGCAGGGCACAGATACGCAGTATTTT
TRBD1	TRBV6-5	-	TRBJ2-7	CASTSGTGYYEQYF	TGTGCCAGCACTTCCGGGACAGGATACTACGAGCAGTACTTC
-	TRBV4-1	-	TRBJ2-7	CASSQVGGGDYEQYF	TGCGCCAGCAGCCAAGTAGGAGGGGGAGACTACGAGCAGTACTTC
TRBD2	TRBV28	-	TRBJ2-4	CASSFISAGVSNIQYF	TGTGCCAGCAGTTTTATAAGTGCGGGGGTGAGCAACATTCAGTACTTC
-	TRBV2	-	TRBJ1-1	CASKLTDLDTEAFF	TGTGCCAGCAAGTTGACGGATCTCGACACTGAAGCTTTCTTT
-	TRBV18	few	TRBJ2-3	CASSPPKTDTQYF	TGTGCCAGCTCACCCCCGAAAACAGATACGCAGTATTTT